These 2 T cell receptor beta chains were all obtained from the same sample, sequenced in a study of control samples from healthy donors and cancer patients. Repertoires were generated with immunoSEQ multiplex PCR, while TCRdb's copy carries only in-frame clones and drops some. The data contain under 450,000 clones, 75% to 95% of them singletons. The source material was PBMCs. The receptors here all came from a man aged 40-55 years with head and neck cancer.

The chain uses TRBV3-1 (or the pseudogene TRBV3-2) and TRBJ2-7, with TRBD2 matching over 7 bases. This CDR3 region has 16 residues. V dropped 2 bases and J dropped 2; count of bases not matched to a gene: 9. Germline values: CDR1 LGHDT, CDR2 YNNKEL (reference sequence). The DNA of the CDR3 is TGTGCCAGCAGCCAACCGCAGGCGGGGGATACCTACGAGCAGTACTTC. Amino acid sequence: CASSQPQAGDTYEQYF.

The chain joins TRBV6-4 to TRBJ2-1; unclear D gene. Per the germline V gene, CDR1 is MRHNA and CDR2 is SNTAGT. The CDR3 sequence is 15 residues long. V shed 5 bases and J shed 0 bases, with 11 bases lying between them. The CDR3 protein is CASSLDSSSYNEQFF. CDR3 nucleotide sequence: TGTGCCAGCAGTCTTGACTCAAGCTCCTACAATGAGCAGTTCTTC.